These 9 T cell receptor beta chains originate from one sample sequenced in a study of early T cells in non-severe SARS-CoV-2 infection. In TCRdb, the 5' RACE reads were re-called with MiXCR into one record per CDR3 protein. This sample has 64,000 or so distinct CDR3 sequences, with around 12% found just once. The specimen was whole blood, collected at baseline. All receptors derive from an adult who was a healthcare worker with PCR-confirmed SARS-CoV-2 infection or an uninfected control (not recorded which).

For the CDR3, the DNA is TGCGCCAGCAGCCCGGACAGGGGTGTTGACACCGGGGAGCTGTTTTTT. Amino acids: CASSPDRGVDTGELFF. The J gene is TRBJ2-2, the V gene TRBV5-1; TRBD1 matches 9 bases. The CDR3 sequence is 16 residues long. V was clipped by 4 bases and J by 3 bases; unmatched bases: 7. The germline V gene encodes CDR1 SGHRS and CDR2 YFSETQ.

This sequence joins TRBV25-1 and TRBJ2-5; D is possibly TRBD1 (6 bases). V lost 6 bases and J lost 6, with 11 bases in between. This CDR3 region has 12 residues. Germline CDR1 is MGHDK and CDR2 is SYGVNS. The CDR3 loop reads CASSHRDKTQYF. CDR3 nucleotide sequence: TGTGCCAGCAGCCACAGGGATAAGACCCAGTACTTC.

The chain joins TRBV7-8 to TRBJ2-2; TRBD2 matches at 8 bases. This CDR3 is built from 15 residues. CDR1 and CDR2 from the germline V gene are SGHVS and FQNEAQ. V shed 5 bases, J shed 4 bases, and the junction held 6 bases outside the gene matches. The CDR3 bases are TGTGCCAGCAGCGAAAGCGGGGGAGCCACCGGGGAGCTGTTTTTT. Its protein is CASSESGGATGELFF.

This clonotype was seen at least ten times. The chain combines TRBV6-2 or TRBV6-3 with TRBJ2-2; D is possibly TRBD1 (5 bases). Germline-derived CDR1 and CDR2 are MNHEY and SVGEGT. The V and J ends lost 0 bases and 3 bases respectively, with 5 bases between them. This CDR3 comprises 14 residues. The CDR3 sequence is CASSYSTDTGELFF. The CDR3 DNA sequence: TGTGCCAGCAGTTACTCGACAGACACCGGGGAGCTGTTTTTT.

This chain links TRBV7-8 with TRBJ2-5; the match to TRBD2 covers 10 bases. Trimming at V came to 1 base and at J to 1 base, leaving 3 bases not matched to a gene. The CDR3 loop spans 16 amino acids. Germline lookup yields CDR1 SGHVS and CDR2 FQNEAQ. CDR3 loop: CASSLGTSGPQETQYF. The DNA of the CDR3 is TGTGCCAGCAGCTTAGGGACTAGCGGCCCCCAAGAGACCCAGTACTTC.

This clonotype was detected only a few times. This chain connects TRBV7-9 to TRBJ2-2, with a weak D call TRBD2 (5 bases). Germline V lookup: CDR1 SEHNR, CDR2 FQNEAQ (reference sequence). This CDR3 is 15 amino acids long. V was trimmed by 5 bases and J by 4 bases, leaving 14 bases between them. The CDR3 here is CASSPHGGPTGELFF. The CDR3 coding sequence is TGTGCCAGCAGCCCCCACGGCGGGCCCACCGGGGAGCTGTTTTTT.

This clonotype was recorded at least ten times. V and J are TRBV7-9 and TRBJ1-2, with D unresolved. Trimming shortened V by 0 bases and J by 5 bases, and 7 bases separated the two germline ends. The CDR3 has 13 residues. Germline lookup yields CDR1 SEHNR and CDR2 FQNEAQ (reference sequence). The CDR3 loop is CASSLAGTYGYTF. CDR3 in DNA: TGTGCCAGCAGCTTAGCCGGAACTTATGGCTACACCTTC.

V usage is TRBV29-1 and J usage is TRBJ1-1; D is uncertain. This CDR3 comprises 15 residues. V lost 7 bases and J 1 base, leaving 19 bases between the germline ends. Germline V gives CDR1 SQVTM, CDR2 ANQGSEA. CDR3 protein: CSAGRLVSANTEAFF. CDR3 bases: TGCAGCGCTGGAAGACTAGTATCCGCGAACACTGAAGCTTTCTTT.

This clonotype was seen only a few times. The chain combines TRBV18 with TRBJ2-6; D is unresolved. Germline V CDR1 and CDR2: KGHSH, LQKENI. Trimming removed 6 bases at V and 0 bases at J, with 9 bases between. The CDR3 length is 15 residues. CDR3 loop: CASSLDGSGANVLTF. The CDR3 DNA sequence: TGTGCCAGCTCTCTAGACGGCTCTGGGGCCAACGTCCTGACTTTC. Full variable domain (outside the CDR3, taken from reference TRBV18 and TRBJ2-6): NAGVMQNPRHLVRRRGQEARLRCSPMKGHSHVYWYRQLPEEGLKFMVYLQKENIIDESGMPKERFSAEFPKEGPSILRIQQVVRGDSAAYFCASSLDGSGANVLTFGAGSRLTVL.